The 27 T cell receptor beta chains given below trace back to one sample, sequenced in a study of control samples from healthy donors and cancer patients. Profiling relied on immunoSEQ multiplex PCR, and the TCRdb table lists in-frame clones only, not all of them. The table shows roughly 40,000 clones, with 75% to 90% occurring only once. Sequencing used blood. The origin of the receptors is a man in his fifties or sixties in good health.

A single count supports this clone. The V and J genes are TRBV19 and TRBJ1-2; 8 bases fit TRBD1. The junction had 16 bases not matched to a gene; V was cut back by 11 bases and J by 5 bases. Germline V lookup: CDR1 LNHDA, CDR2 SQIVND (reference sequence). This CDR3 is 15 amino acids long. CDR3 DNA sequence: TGTGCCCGCACCTCCCGGGACAGGCGTATTTATGGCTACACCTTC. It yields the protein CARTSRDRRIYGYTF.

This clone appeared a few times. The chain joins TRBV12-1 to TRBJ1-5. TRBV12-1 counts as a pseudogene. The CDR3 runs to 15 residues. CDR3 nucleotide sequence: TGTGCCAGCCCCCCGGTAATAGTTCACCTTCTTACCCAGCATTTT. Encoded protein: CASPPVIVHLLTQHF.

The V call is TRBV24-1, the J call TRBJ1-1; the D is unclear. The CDR3 loop spans 20 amino acids. V was pared by 4 bases and J by 4 bases, with 30 bases between. CDR1 KGHDR and CDR2 SFDVKD come from the germline V gene. CDR3 region: CATSDTHPPRQVCCGTEAFF. The CDR3 region has the DNA TGTGCCACCAGTGACACCCACCCACCAAGGCAGGTTTGTTGTGGCACTGAAGCTTTCTTT.

The V call is TRBV5-1, the J call TRBJ2-5; 11 bases fit TRBD2. The CDR3 extends over 16 amino acids. The V gene end was trimmed by 2 bases and the J gene end by 3 bases; junction bases not matched to a gene: 6. Germline assignment: CDR1 SGHRS and CDR2 YFSETQ. The CDR3 region has the DNA TGCGCCAGCAGCTTCAAACTACTAGCGGGGGAAGAGACCCAGTACTTC. Its protein is CASSFKLLAGEETQYF.

The table lists this clone with a few counts. The V gene is TRBV2, the J gene TRBJ1-2; 11 bases agree with TRBD1. The CDR3 has 13 residues. The V gene's germline CDR1 is SNHLY and CDR2 FYNNEI. Losses at the gene ends were 4 bases for V and 14 bases for J; bases not matched to a gene: 9. The CDR3 coding sequence is TGTGCCAGCAGTGCGGGGACAGGGGGAGACGGGACCTTC. Translated: CASSAGTGGDGTF. The full variable domain, with the rest looked up from reference TRBV2 and TRBJ1-2, is EPEVTQTPSHQVTQMGQEVILRCVPISNHLYFYWYRQILGQKVEFLVSFYNNEISEKSEIFDDQFSVERPDGSNFTLKIRSTKLEDSAMYFCASSAGTGGDGTFGSGTRLTVV.

The chain employs TRBV27 and TRBJ2-1; D is unresolved. The CDR3 extends over 14 amino acids. V was cut by 6 bases and J by 5 bases, with 14 bases left in between. Germline-derived CDR1 and CDR2 are MNHEY and SMNVEV (reference sequence). Here the CDR3 reads CASSPQAANNEQFF. CDR3 bases: TGTGCCAGCAGCCCCCAGGCAGCGAACAATGAGCAGTTCTTC.

The chain recombines TRBV20-1 with TRBJ1-5; no firm D call. Trimming removed 3 bases from V and 0 bases from J, with 9 bases in between. Germline V gene sequence: CDR1 DFQATT, CDR2 SNEGSKA (reference sequence). The CDR3 spans 14 residues. The DNA of the CDR3 is TGCAGTGCTAGTTCGGGTTATAGCAATCAGCCCCAGCATTTT. Amino acids: CSASSGYSNQPQHF.

The chain couples TRBV28 to TRBJ1-5; weak D call: TRBD1 (5 bases). Trimming took 8 bases from V and 5 from J, leaving 40 bases between them. Germline CDR1 is MDHEN and CDR2 is SYDVKM. CDR3 size: 22 residues. CDR3 sequence reads: CASLTPYRGGPLGTARDQPQHF. The CDR3 nucleotides are TGTGCCAGCCTTACTCCCTACAGAGGCGGGCCCCTCGGGACCGCACGGGATCAGCCCCAGCATTTT.

This rearrangement joins TRBV28 to TRBJ1-1; no clear D gene. The germline gives CDR1 MDHEN, CDR2 SYDVKM. V was cut by 2 bases and J by 7 bases, with 5 bases left in between. The CDR3 contains 11 residues. The CDR3 sequence: CASSLGREAFF. DNA for the CDR3: TGTGCCAGCAGTTTAGGCCGTGAAGCTTTCTTT.

The chain has TRBV9 and TRBJ1-2; possible D gene TRBD1, 5 bases. CDR3 length: 15 amino acids. Germline values: CDR1 SGDLS, CDR2 YYNGEE. V was trimmed by 0 bases and J by 1 base, leaving 10 bases between them. The CDR3 loop is CASSVGRQSNYGYTF. CDR3 in DNA: TGTGCCAGCAGCGTAGGCCGACAGAGTAACTATGGCTACACCTTC.

The J gene is TRBJ2-7, the V gene TRBV10-1, with TRBD2 as a possible D gene (6 bases). Germline-derived CDR1 and CDR2 are WNHNN and SYGVQD (reference sequence). The length of the CDR3 is 15 residues. V lost 0 bases and J lost 0, with 9 bases in between. This chain's CDR3 is CASSESRGSSYEQYF. CDR3 coding DNA: TGCGCCAGCAGTGAGTCTCGGGGGAGCTCCTACGAGCAGTACTTC.

The rearrangement joins TRBV6-5 to TRBJ2-3; no reliable D call. Germline-derived CDR1 and CDR2 are MNHEY and SVGAGI. Trimming removed 8 bases at V and 2 bases at J, with 11 bases between. The CDR3 has 13 amino acids. The CDR3, as DNA: TGTGCCAGCCAAGGCCCGAACACAGATACGCAGTATTTT. Its translation: CASQGPNTDTQYF.

V and J are TRBV12-3 or TRBV12-4 and TRBJ2-2, with D perhaps matching TRBD2 (5 bases). This CDR3 spans 13 amino acids. V dropped 8 bases and J dropped 7 bases, with 14 bases sitting between them. The CDR3 is CASLVAGSGELFF. The CDR3 bases are TGTGCCAGCTTAGTTGCTGGGAGCGGGGAGCTGTTTTTT.

The rearrangement joins TRBV6-5 to TRBJ1-6; 7 bases are shared with TRBD1. The J segment lost 10 bases and the V segment lost 2 bases, leaving 5 bases of the junction unmatched. Germline-derived CDR1 and CDR2 are MNHEY and SVGAGI. The length of the CDR3 is 14 residues. The CDR3 region has the DNA TGTGCCAGCAGTTACGACAGGGTAGGCTCACCCCTCCACTTT. Residues: CASSYDRVGSPLHF.

The CDR3 nucleotides read TGTGCCAGCAGGGCTATCTTCTTCGGGGAGCCCCAGCATTTT. Translation gives CASRAIFFGEPQHF. This chain connects TRBV28 to TRBJ1-5, with unresolved D. CDR1 MDHEN and CDR2 SYDVKM come from the germline V gene. The CDR3 has 14 amino acids. Trimming took 6 bases from V and 8 from J, leaving 17 bases between them.

This clone was recorded once. This chain uses TRBV19 with TRBJ2-2; D gene ambiguous. Germline values: CDR1 LNHDA, CDR2 SQIVND (reference sequence). The CDR3 extends over 13 amino acids. Trimming left V 9 bases short and J 2 bases short, with 10 bases between. The CDR3 reads CASTDPNTGELFF. The CDR3 nucleotides read TGTGCCAGCACCGACCCCAACACCGGGGAGCTGTTTTTT.

The CDR3 bases are TGTGCCAGCAGCTTAGGGACGGGCGGGAGCCACACAGATACGCAGTATTTT. Its protein is CASSLGTGGSHTDTQYF. The rearrangement links TRBV7-8 to TRBJ2-3, with 7 bases matching TRBD2. The CDR3 sequence is 17 residues long. Unmatched junction bases numbered 9, after V lost 1 base and J lost 2 bases. The germline V gene encodes CDR1 SGHVS and CDR2 FQNEAQ.

This chain uses TRBV24-1 with TRBJ1-5; TRBD1 is a possible D gene (5 bases). Germline CDR1 reads KGHDR; CDR2 reads SFDVKD. CDR3 length: 15 residues. Between the trimmed V and J ends, which lost 3 bases and 3 bases, there was a span of 11 bases. The CDR3 nucleotides read TGTGCCACCAGTGATGATACAGGTCCCAATCAGCCCCAGCATTTT. Translation: CATSDDTGPNQPQHF.

This chain joins TRBV28 and TRBJ1-1, with a tentative D call TRBD1 (5 bases). CDR1 and CDR2 (germline): MDHEN, SYDVKM. The CDR3 consists of 11 residues. V gave up 3 bases and J gave up 11 bases, with 10 bases separating them. The CDR3 sequence: CASSFYRGAFF. CDR3 coding DNA: TGTGCCAGCAGTTTTTACCGGGGGGCTTTCTTT.

By frequency in the sample, this clone is medium-sized (0.01 to 0.1%). The chain recombines TRBV6-2 or TRBV6-3 with TRBJ2-7; no firm D call. CDR3 length equals 12 residues. Germline CDR1 and CDR2: MNHEY and SVGEGT. V shed 0 bases and J shed 6 bases, with 6 bases lying between them. The CDR3 sequence is CASSYSNTEQYF. DNA of the CDR3: TGTGCCAGCAGTTACTCTAATACCGAGCAGTACTTC.

This sequence joins TRBV24-1 and TRBJ2-1, with 9 bases aligning to TRBD1. The CDR3 loop spans 15 amino acids. Germline assignment: CDR1 KGHDR and CDR2 SFDVKD. The junction had 6 bases not matched to a gene; V was cut back by 6 bases and J by 4 bases. The CDR3 coding sequence is TGTGCCACCAGTCCAACCGGGACAGGGTACAATGAGCAGTTCTTC. Its translation is CATSPTGTGYNEQFF.

The V gene is TRBV30, the J gene TRBJ1-4; 7 nucleotides align to TRBD1. The CDR3 spans 15 residues. Germline V CDR1 and CDR2: GTSNPN, SVGIG (reference sequence). The J segment lost 3 bases and the V segment lost 3 bases, leaving 7 bases of the junction unmatched. The DNA for the CDR3 is TGTGCCTGGAGCACAGACAGGGTGGCTAATGAAAAACTGTTTTTT. It specifies CAWSTDRVANEKLFF.

The rearrangement links TRBV5-4 to TRBJ2-7; perhaps TRBD2 as D (6 bases). The germline V gene encodes CDR1 SGHNT and CDR2 YYREEE (reference sequence). This CDR3 comprises 15 residues. Trimming removed 1 base at V and 2 bases at J, with 13 bases between. The CDR3, as DNA: TGTGCCAGCAGCTTGCCCGGGACTCCTACCTACGAGCAGTACTTC. It encodes CASSLPGTPTYEQYF.

J is TRBJ1-1 and V is TRBV4-3; TRBD1 aligns across 8 bases. This CDR3 region has 15 residues. The V and J ends lost 0 bases and 5 bases, in that order; junction bases with no gene match: 5. The germline gives CDR1 LGHNA, CDR2 YSLEER. Written as DNA, the CDR3 is TGCGCCAGCAGCCAAGATTGGGACAGGTGGACTGAAGCTTTCTTT. Its protein is CASSQDWDRWTEAFF.

V usage is TRBV6-1 and J usage is TRBJ1-5; D is undetermined. Germline V gene data show CDR1 as MNHNS and CDR2 as SASEGT. V lost 2 bases and J lost 0, with 8 bases in between. This CDR3 comprises 15 residues. The CDR3 loop is CASSESQLSNQPQHF. For the CDR3, the DNA is TGTGCCAGCAGTGAATCTCAGCTTAGCAATCAGCCCCAGCATTTT.

V gene TRBV7-8 combines with J gene TRBJ2-7; D tentatively fits TRBD1 or TRBD2 (6 bases each). Germline assignment: CDR1 SGHVS and CDR2 FQNEAQ. The CDR3 spans 14 residues. The V end lost 5 bases, the J end lost 7 bases, and 18 bases lay between the germline ends. The CDR3 protein is CASSPRWGAGEQYF. The DNA of the CDR3 is TGTGCCAGCAGCCCGCGGTGGGGGGCGGGGGAGCAGTACTTC.

This clone came up once. The rearrangement uses TRBV21-1 and TRBJ1-5; TRBD1, as called in the table, went unchecked against the DNA. TRBV21-1 is a recognized pseudogene. The CDR3 runs to 17 residues. The CDR3 loop is CASSKDLKGDSNQPQHF. DNA for the CDR3: TGTGCCAGCAGCAAAGATTTAAAAGGGGATAGCAATCAGCCCCAGCATTTT.